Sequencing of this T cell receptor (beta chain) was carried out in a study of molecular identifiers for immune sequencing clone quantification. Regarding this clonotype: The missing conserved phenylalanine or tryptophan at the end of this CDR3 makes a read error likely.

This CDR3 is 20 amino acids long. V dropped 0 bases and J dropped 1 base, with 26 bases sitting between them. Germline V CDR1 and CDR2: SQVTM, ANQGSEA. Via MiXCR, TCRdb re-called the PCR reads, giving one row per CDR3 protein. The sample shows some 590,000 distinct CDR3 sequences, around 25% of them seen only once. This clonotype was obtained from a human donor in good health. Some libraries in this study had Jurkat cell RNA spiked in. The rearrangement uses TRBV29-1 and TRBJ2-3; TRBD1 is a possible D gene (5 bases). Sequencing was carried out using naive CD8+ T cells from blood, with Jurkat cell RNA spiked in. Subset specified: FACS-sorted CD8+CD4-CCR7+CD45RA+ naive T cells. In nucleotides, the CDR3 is TGCAGCGTTGAAGATCCAGGGTCTCTACCTTGGTCTCACGGCACAGATACGCAGTATATT. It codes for CSVEDPGSLPWSHGTDTQYI.